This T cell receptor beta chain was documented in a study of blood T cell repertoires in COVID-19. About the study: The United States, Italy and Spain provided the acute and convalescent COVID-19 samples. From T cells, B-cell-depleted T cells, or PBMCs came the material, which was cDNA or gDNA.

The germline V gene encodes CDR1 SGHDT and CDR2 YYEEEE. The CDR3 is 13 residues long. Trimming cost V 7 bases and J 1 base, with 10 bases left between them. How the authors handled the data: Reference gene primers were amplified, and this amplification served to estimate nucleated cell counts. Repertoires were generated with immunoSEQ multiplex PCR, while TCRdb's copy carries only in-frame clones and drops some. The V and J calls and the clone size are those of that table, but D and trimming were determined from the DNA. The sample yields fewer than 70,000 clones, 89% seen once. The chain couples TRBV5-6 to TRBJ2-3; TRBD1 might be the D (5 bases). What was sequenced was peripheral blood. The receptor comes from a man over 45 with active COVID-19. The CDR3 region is CASDRQRTDTQYF. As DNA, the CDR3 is TGTGCCAGCGACCGACAGCGCACAGATACGCAGTATTTT.